A single T cell receptor (beta chain) is shown here with its context. A junction boundary mismatches the germline segment, possibly from a read error. In germline, CDR1 is SSHAT, CDR2 FNYEAQ (reference sequence). The CDR3 has 16 residues. RNA transcripts yielded amplified TCR beta CDR3 regions. RT-PCR in the first round (using the HTBI primer set) targeted the TCR CDR3. Via MiXCR, TCRdb re-called the multiplex PCR reads, giving one row per CDR3 protein. The sample carries hundreds of thousands of distinct CDR3 sequences, 20% recorded once. The entry originates in a study of T cells in Graves' hyperthyroidism and ophthalmopathy.

This sequence joins TRBV7-7 and TRBJ2-5; TRBD2 aligns across 13 bases. Source material: blood. The receptor was isolated from a man aged 25-45 years with Graves' ophthalmopathy. The CDR3 DNA reads as TGTGCTAGCACCCCGGGACTAGCGGGGCCCCGGGAGACCCAGTACTTC. Its translation: CASTPGLAGPRETQYF. Together with reference TRBV7-7 and TRBJ2-5, the CDR3 gives the full variable domain: GAGVSQSPRYKVTKRGQDVTLRCDPISSHATLYWYQQALGQGPEFLTYFNYEAQPDKSGLPSDRFSAERPEGSISTLTIQRTEQRDSAMYRCASTPGLAGPRETQYFGPGTRLLVL.